This T cell receptor beta chain came from a study of PD-1 blockade in classical Hodgkin lymphoma. As to time point: newly diagnosed, previously untreated cHL patient sample. Thawed PBMCs were subjected to magnetic negative selection, which yielded isolated CD8+ T cells. For comparison, PBMCs from newly diagnosed, untreated classical Hodgkin lymphoma were used. This CDR3 is 12 amino acids long. CDR1 is SGHNT and CDR2 is YYREEE in the germline V gene (reference sequence). Trimming removed 1 base from V and 4 bases from J, with 5 bases in between. Clones were read by immunoSEQ multiplex PCR, and TCRdb kept only the in-frame ones, dropping some. The profile covers 3,000 to 3,500 clones, with approximately 80% appearing a single time and 15% to 20% taken by the ten largest.

The sequenced material came from CD8+ T cells from blood. This TCR was recovered from a human donor with classical Hodgkin lymphoma. The chain has TRBV5-4 and TRBJ1-2; unclear D gene. The CDR3 nucleotides read TGTGCCAGCAGCTTGATGAGCTATGGCTACACCTTC. Translating it yields CASSLMSYGYTF.